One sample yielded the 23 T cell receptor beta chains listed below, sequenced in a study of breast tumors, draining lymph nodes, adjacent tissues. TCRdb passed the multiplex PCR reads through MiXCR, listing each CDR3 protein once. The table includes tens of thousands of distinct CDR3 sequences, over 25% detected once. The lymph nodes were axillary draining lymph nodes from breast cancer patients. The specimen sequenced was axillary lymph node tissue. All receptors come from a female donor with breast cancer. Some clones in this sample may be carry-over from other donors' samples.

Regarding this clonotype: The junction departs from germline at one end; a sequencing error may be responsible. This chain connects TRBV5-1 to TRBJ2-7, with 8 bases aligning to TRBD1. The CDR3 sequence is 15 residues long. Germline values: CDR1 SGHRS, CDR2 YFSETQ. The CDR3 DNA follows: TGCACCAGCAGCTTGGTTCTGGGACAGGACTACGAGCAGTACTTC. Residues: CTSSLVLGQDYEQYF.

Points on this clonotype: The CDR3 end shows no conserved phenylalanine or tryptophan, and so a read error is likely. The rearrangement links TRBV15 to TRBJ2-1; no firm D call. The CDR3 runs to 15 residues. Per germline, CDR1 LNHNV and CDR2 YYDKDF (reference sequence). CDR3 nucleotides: TGTGCCACCAGCGAACCCAGAGATGTCTACAACGAGCAGTTCCTC. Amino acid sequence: CATSEPRDVYNEQFL.

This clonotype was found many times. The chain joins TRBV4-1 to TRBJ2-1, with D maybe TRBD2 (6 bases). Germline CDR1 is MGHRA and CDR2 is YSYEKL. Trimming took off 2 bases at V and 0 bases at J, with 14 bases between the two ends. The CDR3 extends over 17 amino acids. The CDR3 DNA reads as TGCGCCAGCAGCCAACAAGGACTAACCAGCTCCTACAATGAGCAGTTCTTC. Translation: CASSQQGLTSSYNEQFF.

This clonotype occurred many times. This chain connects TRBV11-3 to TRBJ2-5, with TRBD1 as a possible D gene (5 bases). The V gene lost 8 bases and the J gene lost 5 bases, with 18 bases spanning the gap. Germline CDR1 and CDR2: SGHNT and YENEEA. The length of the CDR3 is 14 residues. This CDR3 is CASAGRADPETQYF. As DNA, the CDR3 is TGTGCCAGCGCAGGCAGGGCAGATCCGGAGACCCAGTACTTC.

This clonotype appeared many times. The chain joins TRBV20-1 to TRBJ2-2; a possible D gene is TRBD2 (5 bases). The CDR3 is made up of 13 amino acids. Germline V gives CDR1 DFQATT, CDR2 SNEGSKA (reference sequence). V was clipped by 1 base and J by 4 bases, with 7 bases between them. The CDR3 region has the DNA TGCAGTGCTAGAGGGGGAGCCACCGGGGAGCTGTTTTTT. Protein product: CSARGGATGELFF.

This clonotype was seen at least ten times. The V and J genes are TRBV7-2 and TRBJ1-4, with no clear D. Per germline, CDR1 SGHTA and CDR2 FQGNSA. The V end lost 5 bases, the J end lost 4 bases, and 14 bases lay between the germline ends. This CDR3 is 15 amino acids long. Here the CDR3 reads CASSPVGGNNEKLFF. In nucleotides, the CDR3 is TGTGCCAGCAGCCCAGTGGGAGGGAATAATGAAAAACTGTTTTTT.

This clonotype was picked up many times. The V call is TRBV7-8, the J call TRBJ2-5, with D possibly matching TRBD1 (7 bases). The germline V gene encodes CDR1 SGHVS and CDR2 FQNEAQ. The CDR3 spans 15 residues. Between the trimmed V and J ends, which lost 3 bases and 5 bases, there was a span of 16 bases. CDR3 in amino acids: CASSFGPGGTETQYF. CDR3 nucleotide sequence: TGTGCCAGCAGCTTTGGACCAGGGGGGACGGAGACCCAGTACTTC.

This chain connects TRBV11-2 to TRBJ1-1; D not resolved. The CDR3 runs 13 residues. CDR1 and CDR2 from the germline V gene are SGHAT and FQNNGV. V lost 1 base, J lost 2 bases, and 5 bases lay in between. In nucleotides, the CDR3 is TGTGCCAGCAGCTTAGCGGCAAACACTGAAGCTTTCTTT. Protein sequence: CASSLAANTEAFF.

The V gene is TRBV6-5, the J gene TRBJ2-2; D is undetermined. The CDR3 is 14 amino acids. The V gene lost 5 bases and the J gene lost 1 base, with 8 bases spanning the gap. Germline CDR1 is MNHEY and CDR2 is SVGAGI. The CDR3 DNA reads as TGTGCCAGCAGTCCCGGCTGGAACACCGGGGAGCTGTTTTTT. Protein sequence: CASSPGWNTGELFF.

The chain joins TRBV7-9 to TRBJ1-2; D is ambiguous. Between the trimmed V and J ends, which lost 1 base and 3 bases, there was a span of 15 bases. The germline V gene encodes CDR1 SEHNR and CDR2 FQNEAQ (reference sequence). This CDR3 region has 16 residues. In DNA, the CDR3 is TGTGCCAGCAGCTTAGGGCAGCCAGAGAGCGACTATGGCTACACCTTC. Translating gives CASSLGQPESDYGYTF.

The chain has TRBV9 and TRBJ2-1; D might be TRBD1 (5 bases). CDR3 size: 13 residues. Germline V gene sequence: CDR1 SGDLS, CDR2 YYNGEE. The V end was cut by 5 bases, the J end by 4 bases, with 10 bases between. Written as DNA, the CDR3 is TGTGCCAGCAGTACAGGACGGTACAATGAGCAGTTCTTC. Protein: CASSTGRYNEQFF.

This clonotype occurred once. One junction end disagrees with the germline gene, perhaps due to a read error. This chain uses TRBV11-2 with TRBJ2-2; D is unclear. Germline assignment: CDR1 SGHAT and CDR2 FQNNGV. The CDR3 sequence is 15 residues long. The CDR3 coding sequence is TGTGGCAGCAGCTCCCGGACCAGTCGTACCGGGGAGCTGTTTTTT. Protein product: CGSSSRTSRTGELFF.

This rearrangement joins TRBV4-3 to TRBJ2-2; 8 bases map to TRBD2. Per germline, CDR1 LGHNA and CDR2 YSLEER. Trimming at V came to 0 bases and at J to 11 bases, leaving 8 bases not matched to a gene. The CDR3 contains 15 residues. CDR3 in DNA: TGCGCCAGCAGCCAAGACGGCGGGGGGCTCGGAGAGCTGTTTTTT. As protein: CASSQDGGGLGELFF.

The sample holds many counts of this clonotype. CDR3 amino acids: CASSLAAQGNHEQYF. CDR3 nucleotide sequence: TGTGCCAGCAGTTTAGCGGCGCAGGGTAACCACGAGCAGTACTTC. The chain joins TRBV12-3 or TRBV12-4 to TRBJ2-7, with D perhaps matching TRBD1 (5 bases). This CDR3 has 15 amino acids. V was cut by 0 bases and J by 5 bases, with 14 bases left in between.

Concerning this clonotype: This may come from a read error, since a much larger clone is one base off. The CDR3 DNA is TGTGCCAGCAGCATCAGGGTGAACACTGAAGCTTTCTTT. This encodes CASSIRVNTEAFF. The chain uses TRBV7-2 and TRBJ1-1, with a tentative D call TRBD1 (5 bases). Trimming stripped 5 bases from V and 0 bases from J, with 7 bases between. The CDR3 has 13 amino acids. Germline CDR1 SGHTA, CDR2 FQGNSA.

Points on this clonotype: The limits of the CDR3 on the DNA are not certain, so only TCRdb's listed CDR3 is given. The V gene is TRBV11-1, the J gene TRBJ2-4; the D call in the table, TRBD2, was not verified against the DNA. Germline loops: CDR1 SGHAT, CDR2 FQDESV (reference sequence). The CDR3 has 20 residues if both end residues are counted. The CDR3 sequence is CDSSFYICSASWGAKNIQYF.

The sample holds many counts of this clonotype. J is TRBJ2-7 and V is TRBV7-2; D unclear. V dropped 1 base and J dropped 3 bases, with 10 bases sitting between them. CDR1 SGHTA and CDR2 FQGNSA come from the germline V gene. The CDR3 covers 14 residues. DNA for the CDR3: TGTGCCAGCAGCTTAGAAAACTGGTACTACGAGCAGTACTTC. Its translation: CASSLENWYYEQYF.

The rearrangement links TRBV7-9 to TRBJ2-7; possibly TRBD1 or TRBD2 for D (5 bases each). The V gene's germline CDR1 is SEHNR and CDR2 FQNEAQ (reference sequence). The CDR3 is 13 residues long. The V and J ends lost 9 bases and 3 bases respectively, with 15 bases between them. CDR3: CASGIEGRYEQYF. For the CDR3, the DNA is TGTGCCAGTGGTATAGAGGGACGCTACGAGCAGTACTTC.

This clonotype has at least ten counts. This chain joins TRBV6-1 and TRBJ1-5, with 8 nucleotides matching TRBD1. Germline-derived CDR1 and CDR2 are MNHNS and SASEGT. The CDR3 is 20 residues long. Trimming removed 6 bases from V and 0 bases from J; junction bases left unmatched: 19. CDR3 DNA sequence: TGTGCCAGCAGAACGACCCAGGGACAGGTGCTTGGCTATAGCAATCAGCCCCAGCATTTT. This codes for CASRTTQGQVLGYSNQPQHF.

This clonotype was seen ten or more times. The CDR3 DNA follows: TGTGCCAGCAGAAGTAGGCTAAATGAAAAACTGTTTTTT. Translation: CASRSRLNEKLFF. This rearrangement joins TRBV6-5 to TRBJ1-4; D uncertain. Trimming pared 6 bases from V and 5 bases from J, leaving 10 bases between. The CDR3 contains 13 residues. CDR1 is MNHEY and CDR2 is SVGAGI in the germline V gene.

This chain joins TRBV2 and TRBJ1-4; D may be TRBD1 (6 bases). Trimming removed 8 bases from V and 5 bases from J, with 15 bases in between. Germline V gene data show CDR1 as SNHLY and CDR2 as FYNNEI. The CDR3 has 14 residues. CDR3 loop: CASGGAGPNEKLFF. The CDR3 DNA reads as TGTGCCAGCGGGGGGGCAGGGCCGAATGAAAAACTGTTTTTT.

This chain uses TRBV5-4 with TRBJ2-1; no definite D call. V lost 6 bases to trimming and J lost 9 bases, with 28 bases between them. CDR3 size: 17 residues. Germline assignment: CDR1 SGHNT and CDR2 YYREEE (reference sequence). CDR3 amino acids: CASTRKTAAGPQSEQFF. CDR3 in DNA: TGTGCCAGCACCCGAAAAACGGCCGCTGGTCCCCAAAGTGAGCAGTTCTTC.

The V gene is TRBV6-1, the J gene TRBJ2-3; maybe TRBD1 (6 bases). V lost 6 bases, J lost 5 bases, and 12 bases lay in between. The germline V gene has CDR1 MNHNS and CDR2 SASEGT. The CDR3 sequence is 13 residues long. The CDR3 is CASRETGRDTQYF. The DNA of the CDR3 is TGTGCCAGCAGGGAGACAGGTCGAGATACGCAGTATTTT.